This is a list of T cell receptor beta chains from one sample in a study of a mutant IDH1 vaccine in newly diagnosed glioma. TCRdb's table, derived via immunoSEQ multiplex PCR, lists solely in-frame clones and lacks some. This sample yields approximately 79,000 clones, of which more than 80% are seen a single time; 0.77% belongs to the top ten. Antigen specificity for these receptors is unknown. The material sequenced was PBMCs, taken from a glioma patient whose treatment included an IDH1 peptide vaccine. Receptor source: a woman aged 50 to 60 with glioma. Both conserved end residues are part of each CDR3. The D gene is left open where the match is weak. Clone size is not always given. Where it is, it says once, few, many or a class for expanded clones.

>NA|TRBV19|NA|TRBJ2-1|16
CASSIGEGPAYNEQFF
TGTGCCAGTAGTATAGGTGAGGGTCCCGCCTACAATGAGCAGTTCTTC
>NA|TRBV27|NA|TRBJ1-6|16
CASSLSGGEGNSPLHF
TGTGCCAGCAGTTTATCGGGGGGGGAAGGTAATTCACCCCTCCACTTT
>NA|TRBV11-3|NA|TRBJ1-1|14
CASSLGQGNTEAFF
TGTGCCAGCAGCTTAGGGCAGGGGAACACTGAAGCTTTCTTT
>NA|TRBV9|once|TRBJ2-2|15
CASSPRGGYTGELFF
TGTGCCAGCAGCCCCAGGGGAGGCTACACCGGGGAGCTGTTTTTT
>NA|TRBV19|NA|TRBJ1-5|15
CASSRDSYSNQPQHF
TGTGCCAGTAGTAGAGACAGTTATAGCAATCAGCCCCAGCATTTT
>TRBD2|TRBV28|NA|TRBJ2-4|17
CASSELDGLAGVDIQYF
TGTGCCAGCAGTGAACTGGACGGACTAGCGGGAGTGGACATTCAGTACTTC
>NA|TRBV9|NA|TRBJ2-5|15
CASSVVQGNQETQYF
TGTGCCAGCAGCGTAGTGCAGGGGAACCAAGAGACCCAGTACTTC
>NA|TRBV4-1|NA|TRBJ2-1|16
CASSHVLARTYNEQFF
TGCGCCAGCAGCCATGTTCTAGCTCGAACCTACAATGAGCAGTTCTTC
>TRBD2|TRBV9|NA|TRBJ2-3|14
CASSVVAGVDTQYF
TGTGCCAGCAGCGTAGTGGCGGGAGTAGATACGCAGTATTTT
>NA|TRBV20-1|NA|TRBJ2-7|11
CSARAEYEQYF
TGCAGTGCTAGGGCTGAATACGAGCAGTACTTC
>TRBD2|TRBV10-3|NA|TRBJ2-5|13
CAIKRLADETQYF
TGTGCCATCAAGCGACTAGCGGACGAGACCCAGTACTTC
>NA|TRBV7-9|NA|TRBJ1-5|13
CASSSNLDQPQHF
TGTGCCAGCAGCTCAAACTTGGATCAGCCCCAGCATTTT
>NA|TRBV6-6|few|TRBJ1-5|15
CASSYSGGSNQPQHF
TGTGCCAGCAGTTACTCGGGGGGCAGCAATCAGCCCCAGCATTTT
>NA|TRBV11-2|NA|TRBJ1-2|14
CASSLVGPDSGYTF
TGTGCCAGCAGCTTAGTAGGGCCGGATAGTGGCTACACCTTC
>TRBD1|TRBV6-5|NA|TRBJ1-6|14
CASSLGTGASPLHF
TGTGCCAGCAGCCTCGGGACAGGAGCTTCACCCCTCCACTTT
>NA|TRBV27|NA|TRBJ2-7|12
CASSSPWGEQYF
TGTGCCAGCAGTTCCCCTTGGGGCGAGCAGTACTTC
>NA|TRBV6-6|once|TRBJ1-5|13
CASSFQGDQPQHF
TGTGCCAGCAGTTTTCAAGGGGATCAGCCCCAGCATTTT
>TRBD2|TRBV27|NA|TRBJ2-1|16
CASRTPGTSRYNEQFF
TGTGCCAGCAGGACTCCCGGGACTAGCCGTTATAATGAGCAGTTCTTC
>NA|TRBV30|once|TRBJ2-1|12
CAWSVWGDEQFF
TGTGCCTGGAGTGTATGGGGGGATGAGCAGTTCTTC
>NA|TRBV25-1|NA|TRBJ2-5|13
CASTQGTGETQYF
TGTGCCAGCACCCAAGGTACAGGAGAGACCCAGTACTTC
>NA|TRBV28|NA|TRBJ1-2|13
CASSLVGDDGYTF
TGTGCCAGCAGTTTAGTGGGGGATGATGGCTACACCTTC
>NA|TRBV28|once|TRBJ2-1|15
CASSLIRVSYNEQFF
TGTGCCAGCAGTTTAATCCGGGTCTCCTACAATGAGCAGTTCTTC